Presented here are 20 T cell receptor beta chains from one specimen sequenced in a study of CD8 T cells in Susac syndrome. Reverse transcription of about 0.45 to 1 ug RNA was carried out with random hexamers. Each CDR3 protein gets one entry after TCRdb re-called the immunoSEQ multiplex PCR reads with MiXCR. The sample contains some 200,000 distinct CDR3 sequences, nearly 95% of which appear only once. The sequencing input was CD4+ T cells from PBMCs. The receptor set was obtained from a human donor with multiple sclerosis.

V gene TRBV29-1 combines with J gene TRBJ2-1; the match to TRBD2 covers 7 bases. CDR1 SQVTM and CDR2 ANQGSEA come from the germline V gene. The CDR3 loop spans 12 amino acids. The trim removed 4 bases at V and 8 bases at J, leaving 5 bases unmatched. CDR3 DNA sequence: TGCAGCGTTGGGGGAGGGCCGGATGAGCAGTTCTTC. It yields the protein CSVGGGPDEQFF.

The rearrangement joins TRBV24-1 to TRBJ1-2, with D tentatively TRBD1 (6 bases). Looked up from germline, CDR1 is KGHDR and CDR2 is SFDVKD. The CDR3 length is 13 residues. Between the trimmed V and J ends, which lost 3 bases and 7 bases, there was a span of 11 bases. The CDR3 reads CATSDHYRAGYTF. CDR3 coding DNA: TGTGCCACCAGTGATCATTACAGGGCTGGCTACACCTTC.

This chain connects TRBV5-1 to TRBJ1-1; perhaps TRBD1 as D (5 bases). This CDR3 contains 13 residues. Looked up from germline, CDR1 is SGHRS and CDR2 is YFSETQ. V lost 4 bases to trimming and J lost 3 bases, with 10 bases between them. The CDR3 region is CASSPEGYTEAFF. CDR3 sequence (DNA): TGCGCCAGCAGCCCAGAGGGGTACACTGAAGCTTTCTTT.

V is TRBV19 and J is TRBJ1-5; 7 positions match TRBD1. In germline, CDR1 is LNHDA, CDR2 SQIVND (reference sequence). CDR3 length: 14 amino acids. V lost 9 bases and J lost 4; bases outside the gene matches: 9. CDR3 in DNA: TGTGCCAGCTCACGGGACAGTCAGAATCAGCCCCAGCATTTT. Its translation is CASSRDSQNQPQHF.

The chain uses TRBV20-1 and TRBJ2-3, with D perhaps TRBD1 (6 bases). Trimming cost V 0 bases and J 5 bases, with 18 bases left between them. The CDR3 covers 16 residues. Germline values: CDR1 DFQATT, CDR2 SNEGSKA (reference sequence). CDR3 loop: CSARDLDSRGRDTQYF. The CDR3, as DNA: TGCAGTGCTAGAGATCTTGACTCCAGGGGAAGAGATACGCAGTATTTT.

The V and J genes are TRBV29-1 and TRBJ1-2; D remains ambiguous. This CDR3 contains 13 residues. CDR1 and CDR2 (germline): SQVTM, ANQGSEA. With 2 bases removed from V and 2 bases from J, the gap between germline ends came to 9 bases. CDR3 sequence reads: CSVEWNTNYGYTF. In DNA, the CDR3 is TGCAGCGTTGAATGGAATACCAACTATGGCTACACCTTC.

The J gene is TRBJ1-5, the V gene TRBV30, with a possible D match to TRBD1 (5 bases). The CDR3 is made up of 16 amino acids. Germline V gene sequence: CDR1 GTSNPN, CDR2 SVGIG (reference sequence). Trimming pared 0 bases from V and 10 bases from J, leaving 22 bases between. CDR3 DNA sequence: TGTGCCTGGAGTGTACGGGGGTCGATGCTTGGCCACCCCCAGCATTTT. As protein: CAWSVRGSMLGHPQHF.

This chain uses TRBV12-3 or TRBV12-4 with TRBJ1-3; a weak D match, TRBD1 (6 bases). V lost 6 bases to trimming and J lost 3 bases, with 15 bases between them. The CDR3 runs to 15 residues. The CDR3 protein is CASRDTGKGGNTIYF. CDR3 sequence (DNA): TGTGCCAGCAGGGATACAGGGAAAGGTGGAAACACCATATATTTT.

The chain uses TRBV30 and TRBJ2-3, with D perhaps assigned TRBD1 or TRBD2 (5 bases each). CDR3 length: 12 residues. Germline lookup yields CDR1 GTSNPN and CDR2 SVGIG (reference sequence). Trimming stripped 3 bases from V and 4 bases from J, with 8 bases between. The CDR3 DNA sequence: TGTGCCTGGAGATCGGGGCCAGATACGCAGTATTTT. It is translated as CAWRSGPDTQYF.

The V and J genes are TRBV20-1 and TRBJ2-3; 12 nucleotides match TRBD2. CDR1 is DFQATT and CDR2 is SNEGSKA in the germline V gene (reference sequence). The CDR3 runs 14 residues. Unmatched junction bases numbered 4, after V lost 6 bases and J lost 3 bases. The CDR3 region is CSAYTSGRTDTQYF. The CDR3 coding sequence is TGCAGTGCCTATACTAGCGGGAGGACAGATACGCAGTATTTT.

V is TRBV12-3 or TRBV12-4 and J is TRBJ2-7; no definite D call. This CDR3 contains 14 residues. V lost 6 bases and J 0 bases, leaving 12 bases between the germline ends. CDR3 sequence (DNA): TGTGCCAGCAGCACCTCCCCGAGCTCCTACGAGCAGTACTTC. Protein product: CASSTSPSSYEQYF.

This chain links TRBV24-1 with TRBJ2-3, with 13 bases fitting TRBD2. Germline CDR1 reads KGHDR; CDR2 reads SFDVKD. Germline trimming cut 9 bases from V and 2 bases from J; bases unmatched to any gene: 4. The CDR3 consists of 15 residues. The CDR3 region has the DNA TGTGCCACCCGGGGACTAGCGGGACACACAGATACGCAGTATTTT. Amino acid sequence: CATRGLAGHTDTQYF.

CDR3 protein: CASSLETEQYF. The CDR3 DNA reads TGCGCCAGCAGCTTGGAAACCGAGCAGTACTTC. This sequence joins TRBV5-1 and TRBJ2-7; no firm D call. The CDR3 runs 11 residues. The V gene lost 0 bases and the J gene lost 6 bases, with 4 bases spanning the gap. Germline CDR1 and CDR2: SGHRS and YFSETQ.

This chain links TRBV6-1 with TRBJ2-4; 7 nucleotides align to TRBD1. This CDR3 is built from 14 residues. CDR1 and CDR2 (germline): MNHNS, SASEGT. Unmatched junction bases numbered 5, after V lost 2 bases and J lost 7 bases. The CDR3 sequence is CASSERLDRNIQYF. CDR3 nucleotide sequence: TGTGCCAGCAGTGAACGACTGGACAGGAACATTCAGTACTTC.

The J gene is TRBJ1-3, the V gene TRBV20-1, with D uncertain. The germline V gene has CDR1 DFQATT and CDR2 SNEGSKA (reference sequence). Trimming left V 6 bases short and J 0 bases short, with 9 bases between. The CDR3 loop spans 13 amino acids. CDR3 protein: CSAGIASGNTIYF. The CDR3 region has the DNA TGCAGTGCCGGCATAGCCTCTGGAAACACCATATATTTT.

The chain joins TRBV6-5 to TRBJ2-1, with 9 bases fitting TRBD1. The CDR3 is 16 residues long. Per the germline V gene, CDR1 is MNHEY and CDR2 is SVGAGI. Trimming at V came to 6 bases and at J to 3 bases, leaving 9 bases not matched to a gene. The CDR3: CASRYLQGASYNEQFF. Here the CDR3 DNA reads TGTGCCAGCAGATACCTACAGGGGGCCAGCTACAATGAGCAGTTCTTC.

V is TRBV5-1 and J is TRBJ2-4, with a possible D match to TRBD1 (6 bases). Germline CDR1 and CDR2: SGHRS and YFSETQ. The CDR3 is 13 residues long. The V and J ends lost 0 bases and 5 bases respectively, with 6 bases between them. Here the CDR3 reads CASSLAGENIQYF. CDR3 nucleotide sequence: TGCGCCAGCAGCTTGGCAGGGGAAAACATTCAGTACTTC.

The genes are TRBV30 and TRBJ1-5; 7 nucleotides line up with TRBD1. From germline, CDR1 is GTSNPN and CDR2 SVGIG (reference sequence). The CDR3 extends over 13 amino acids. Germline trimming cut 5 bases from V and 4 bases from J; bases unmatched to any gene: 5. The CDR3 DNA is TGTGCCTGGCGTCGGGACAGTAATCAGCCCCAGCATTTT. Encoded protein: CAWRRDSNQPQHF.

The chain is built from TRBV4-2 and TRBJ2-1, with 16 bases that match TRBD2. The CDR3 covers 17 residues. V trimming: 4 bases; J trimming: 4 bases; junction bases outside the gene matches: 4. From germline, CDR1 is LGHNA and CDR2 YNFKEQ. The CDR3 sequence: CASSPLGLAGGYNEQFF. The CDR3 nucleotides are TGTGCCAGCAGCCCTTTGGGACTAGCGGGGGGGTACAATGAGCAGTTCTTC.

The chain carries TRBV4-2 and TRBJ2-1; 7 bases align to TRBD2. With V trimmed by 2 bases and J by 7 bases, 8 bases remained unmatched. This CDR3 spans 15 amino acids. The germline gives CDR1 LGHNA, CDR2 YNFKEQ. The CDR3 sequence is CASSQITGGRNEQFF. The CDR3 coding sequence is TGTGCCAGCAGCCAAATCACGGGGGGAAGGAATGAGCAGTTCTTC.